Sequencing of this T cell receptor (beta chain) was carried out in a study of shared clonotypes between healthy human individuals. The study, taken as a whole, reports: Tissue TCR repertoires likely differ from these blood-only repertoires.

Authors' data handling: Filtering was not the same, since immunoSEQ gave junction-only sequences without quality scores. Clones were read by immunoSEQ multiplex PCR, and TCRdb kept only the in-frame ones, dropping some. That table supplies the V and J calls and clone size; D and trimming were determined from the DNA. The sample shows about 340,000 clones, roughly 80% of them seen only once. Only a few counts were recorded for this clone. Its specificity is not known. This TCR derives from a man between 25 and 39 years old in good health. The sequenced material came from memory CD4+ T cells sorted from blood. Subset denoted: CD45RA-negative fraction.

The CDR3: CASMGGSMNTEAFF. Written as DNA, the CDR3 is TGTGCCAGTATGGGGGGTAGCATGAACACTGAAGCTTTCTTT. This chain joins TRBV19 and TRBJ1-1, with D maybe TRBD1 (5 bases). The V gene lost 7 bases and the J gene lost 0 bases, with 12 bases spanning the gap. The CDR3 has 14 amino acids. Per the germline V gene, CDR1 is LNHDA and CDR2 is SQIVND (reference sequence).